The clone carrying this TCR beta chain showed up many times. The CDR3 has 13 residues. V gave up 7 bases and J gave up 6 bases, with 16 bases separating them. Per the germline V gene, CDR1 is DFQATT and CDR2 is SNEGSKA (reference sequence). The entry originates in a study of T-cell reconstitution after alpha-beta-depleted transplantation in children. During its preparation, the TCRbeta library received unique molecular identifiers. TCRdb itself ran the PCR reads through MiXCR, one entry per CDR3 protein. The sample holds 170,000 or so distinct CDR3 sequences, around 6.8% seen once. The source of this sequence is a human donor who donated a stem cell graft to a child with Wiskott-Aldrich syndrome. The V and J genes are TRBV20-1 and TRBJ1-5, with D unclear. This specimen was PBMCs from the stem cell graft donor, taken from the stem cell graft. The CDR3 region is CSVSVESAQPQHF. The CDR3 coding sequence is TGCAGTGTTTCGGTTGAGTCTGCTCAGCCCCAGCATTTT.